Shown below are 3 T cell receptor beta chains from a single sample sequenced in a study of blood T cell repertoires in COVID-19. Data came from immunoSEQ multiplex PCR; TCRdb stores just in-frame clones and leaves some out. The table shows 70,000 or so clones, with roughly 89% occurring only once. The specimen sequenced was peripheral blood. The receptor source for this set is a man in his thirties or forties with acute or convalescent COVID-19.

The V and J genes are TRBV4-3 and TRBJ1-2, with D perhaps matching TRBD1 (5 bases). V was clipped by 3 bases and J by 4 bases, with 15 bases between them. Germline V gene sequence: CDR1 LGHNA, CDR2 YSLEER. This CDR3 spans 15 amino acids. Written as DNA, the CDR3 is TGCGCCAGCAGCCACGGAGGCAGGGACTTCTATGGCTACACCTTC. Translating it yields CASSHGGRDFYGYTF.

The V gene is TRBV19, the J gene TRBJ1-6; no firm D call. With 8 bases removed from V and 10 bases from J, the gap between germline ends came to 15 bases. Germline lookup yields CDR1 LNHDA and CDR2 SQIVND (reference sequence). The CDR3 runs to 13 residues. In DNA form, the CDR3 reads TGTGCCAGTCAACAGTATTTTTACTCACCCCTCCACTTT. Residues: CASQQYFYSPLHF.

The chain has TRBV14 and TRBJ2-2, with D possibly matching TRBD1 (5 bases). Looked up from germline, CDR1 is SGHDN and CDR2 is FVKESK. The ends were cut back, 6 bases at V and 6 bases at J, with 14 bases in the middle. The CDR3 totals 14 residues. CDR3 residues: CASSPRVYAGELFF. In nucleotides, the CDR3 is TGTGCCAGCAGTCCCAGGGTATACGCCGGGGAGCTGTTTTTT. The entire variable domain, with the rest obtained from reference TRBV14 and TRBJ2-2, is as follows: EAGVTQFPSHSVIEKGQTVTLRCDPISGHDNLYWYRRVMGKEIKFLLHFVKESKQDESGMPNNRFLAERTGGTYSTLKVQPAELEDSGVYFCASSPRVYAGELFFGEGSRLTVL.